The rows below give T cell receptor beta chains drawn from one sample of a study of blood T cell repertoires in COVID-19. The data were produced by immunoSEQ multiplex PCR, yet TCRdb's version contains in-frame clones alone and is incomplete. The sample has around 130,000 clones, 84% seen once. Sequencing input: PBMCs or T cells enriched from blood (not recorded which). These receptors were obtained from a woman in her twenties or thirties who had recovered from COVID-19. The CDR3 runs from the conserved cysteine through the conserved F or W. The D gene is left open where the match is weak. Some rows mark clone size as missing; the rest say once, few, many or name a class of expanded clone.

clone_size: -
j_call: TRBJ2-3
d_call: -
v_call: TRBV29-1
cdr3_nt: TGCAGCGTTGAAGCGAGCACAGATACGCAGTATTTT
cdr3_aa: CSVEASTDTQYF

clone_size: -
j_call: TRBJ2-2
d_call: -
v_call: TRBV9
cdr3_nt: TGTGCCAGCAGCGTCATTAGCTTCGGGGGCACCGGGGAGCTGTTTTTT
cdr3_aa: CASSVISFGGTGELFF

clone_size: -
j_call: TRBJ2-3
d_call: -
v_call: TRBV19
cdr3_nt: TGTGCCAGTAGTACGGGACGAGGACAGGATACGCAGTATTTT
cdr3_aa: CASSTGRGQDTQYF

clone_size: -
j_call: TRBJ1-3
d_call: -
v_call: TRBV30
cdr3_nt: TGTGCCTGGAGCGCGGACAGAGGAAACACCATATATTTT
cdr3_aa: CAWSADRGNTIYF

clone_size: -
j_call: TRBJ2-3
d_call: -
v_call: TRBV9
cdr3_nt: TGTGCCAGCAGCTCTCGACTGGGCACAGATACGCAGTATTTT
cdr3_aa: CASSSRLGTDTQYF

clone_size: -
j_call: TRBJ1-6
d_call: -
v_call: TRBV5-4
cdr3_nt: TGTGCCAGCAGCTTGGGGGGAGGGGACTTCCTTCCCTTATATAATTCACCCCTCCACTTT
cdr3_aa: CASSLGGGDFLPLYNSPLHF

clone_size: -
j_call: TRBJ1-5
d_call: -
v_call: TRBV7-6
cdr3_nt: TGTGCCAGCAGCTTAACTCAGGGGCAGCCCCAGCATTTT
cdr3_aa: CASSLTQGQPQHF

clone_size: -
j_call: TRBJ1-2
d_call: TRBD1
v_call: TRBV11-3
cdr3_nt: TGTGCCAGCAGCTTAAAGGACAGGGGGCTCCGGGGCTATGGCTACACCTTC
cdr3_aa: CASSLKDRGLRGYGYTF

clone_size: -
j_call: TRBJ2-7
d_call: -
v_call: TRBV7-2
cdr3_nt: TGTGCCAGCAGCCCGAGTGTATTCTCCAGGGGTCCCAGCGAGCAGTACTTC
cdr3_aa: CASSPSVFSRGPSEQYF

clone_size: -
j_call: TRBJ1-5
d_call: TRBD1
v_call: TRBV7-2
cdr3_nt: TGTGCCAGCAGCTTAGGGGCAGGGGGCAGAAGCAATCAGCCCCAGCATTTT
cdr3_aa: CASSLGAGGRSNQPQHF

clone_size: -
j_call: TRBJ2-7
d_call: -
v_call: TRBV2
cdr3_nt: TGTGCCAGCAGTTCGACTAGAGTTTGGGGGGAGTACGAGCAGTACTTC
cdr3_aa: CASSSTRVWGEYEQYF

clone_size: once
j_call: TRBJ2-3
d_call: -
v_call: TRBV18
cdr3_nt: TGTGCCAGCTCACCAGGAGGGGCAGATACGCAGTATTTT
cdr3_aa: CASSPGGADTQYF

clone_size: few
j_call: TRBJ1-5
d_call: -
v_call: TRBV21-1
cdr3_nt: TGTGCCAGCAGCAAAGATAAAGACGGGGGACATCAGCCCCAGCATTTT
cdr3_aa: CASSKDKDGGHQPQHF

clone_size: -
j_call: TRBJ2-3
d_call: TRBD2
v_call: TRBV7-3
cdr3_nt: TGTGCCAGCAGCTTAACTCGGGCGGGGGTAGATACGCAGTATTTT
cdr3_aa: CASSLTRAGVDTQYF

clone_size: -
j_call: TRBJ1-2
d_call: -
v_call: TRBV5-1
cdr3_nt: TGCGCCAGCAGCTTGACAGAGAACTATGGCTACACCTTC
cdr3_aa: CASSLTENYGYTF

clone_size: -
j_call: TRBJ2-4
d_call: TRBD2
v_call: TRBV6-4
cdr3_nt: TGTGCCAGCAGTGACTCGACAAGACTAGCGATACAAGCCAAAAACATTCAGTACTTC
cdr3_aa: CASSDSTRLAIQAKNIQYF

clone_size: -
j_call: TRBJ2-3
d_call: TRBD2
v_call: TRBV7-2
cdr3_nt: TGTGCCAGCAGTTTCAGCGGGAGGGGGACAGATACGCAGTATTTT
cdr3_aa: CASSFSGRGTDTQYF

clone_size: -
j_call: TRBJ2-1
d_call: -
v_call: TRBV6-5
cdr3_nt: TGTGCCAGCAGGGAGTTTAATGAGCAGTTCTTC
cdr3_aa: CASREFNEQFF

clone_size: -
j_call: TRBJ2-1
d_call: TRBD2
v_call: TRBV5-4
cdr3_nt: TGTGCCAGCAGTCCTGGACTAGCCGGGGGGGAGCAGTTCTTC
cdr3_aa: CASSPGLAGGEQFF

clone_size: once
j_call: TRBJ2-3
d_call: TRBD2
v_call: TRBV9
cdr3_nt: TGTGCCAGCAGCGGAGGACTAGCTAGCACAGATACGCAGTATTTT
cdr3_aa: CASSGGLASTDTQYF

clone_size: -
j_call: TRBJ2-3
d_call: TRBD1
v_call: TRBV3-1/TRBV3-2
cdr3_nt: TGTGCCAGCAGCTCGACAGGGCGAACAGATACGCAGTATTTT
cdr3_aa: CASSSTGRTDTQYF

clone_size: -
j_call: TRBJ2-3
d_call: TRBD1
v_call: TRBV7-9
cdr3_nt: TGTGCCAGCAGCGCCCGACAGGGAACAGATACGCAGTATTTT
cdr3_aa: CASSARQGTDTQYF

clone_size: -
j_call: TRBJ2-2
d_call: TRBD2
v_call: TRBV19
cdr3_nt: TGTGCCAGTAGGACTAGCGGGAGCCCCCGGGGCACCGGGGAGCTGTTTTTT
cdr3_aa: CASRTSGSPRGTGELFF

clone_size: -
j_call: TRBJ1-3
d_call: -
v_call: TRBV4-1
cdr3_nt: TGCGCCAGCAGTGCGGGGCGGGACGCTTATCCTGGAAACACCATATATTTT
cdr3_aa: CASSAGRDAYPGNTIYF

clone_size: -
j_call: TRBJ1-6
d_call: -
v_call: TRBV12-3/TRBV12-4
cdr3_nt: TGTGCCAGCAGTTTCGCGGGAGAACCCCTCCACTTT
cdr3_aa: CASSFAGEPLHF

clone_size: -
j_call: TRBJ2-2
d_call: TRBD1
v_call: TRBV28
cdr3_nt: TGTGCCAGCAGTCGACCGACAGGGACCTTTAACACCGGGGAGCTGTTTTTT
cdr3_aa: CASSRPTGTFNTGELFF

clone_size: -
j_call: TRBJ2-1
d_call: TRBD1
v_call: TRBV5-4
cdr3_nt: TGTGCCAGCAGCCCGGACAGGGACAATGAGCAGTTCTTC
cdr3_aa: CASSPDRDNEQFF

clone_size: -
j_call: TRBJ2-1
d_call: TRBD2
v_call: TRBV25-1
cdr3_nt: TGTGCCAGCAGTGAGTCTAGCGGGAACTACAATGAGCAGTTCTTC
cdr3_aa: CASSESSGNYNEQFF

clone_size: -
j_call: TRBJ1-4
d_call: -
v_call: TRBV4-2
cdr3_nt: TGTGCCAGCAGCCAAGAAGGGACACCTAATGAAAAACTGTTTTTT
cdr3_aa: CASSQEGTPNEKLFF

clone_size: -
j_call: TRBJ2-5
d_call: TRBD1
v_call: TRBV7-8
cdr3_nt: TGTGCCAGCAGCTTAACTTACGACACAGGGGGCGGGGAGACCCAGTACTTC
cdr3_aa: CASSLTYDTGGGETQYF

clone_size: -
j_call: TRBJ2-2
d_call: TRBD2
v_call: TRBV5-6
cdr3_nt: TGTGCCAGCAGAGGGACTAATAAAGGGTACGGGGAGCTGTTTTTT
cdr3_aa: CASRGTNKGYGELFF

clone_size: -
j_call: TRBJ1-5
d_call: -
v_call: TRBV27
cdr3_nt: TGTGCCAGCAGTCCCCTCGGGAATCAACCCAATCAGCCCCAGCATTTT
cdr3_aa: CASSPLGNQPNQPQHF

clone_size: few
j_call: TRBJ2-1
d_call: -
v_call: TRBV7-9
cdr3_nt: TGTGCCAGCAGCTTATTGGAGGAGCAGTTCTTC
cdr3_aa: CASSLLEEQFF

clone_size: -
j_call: TRBJ1-1
d_call: -
v_call: TRBV28
cdr3_nt: TGTGCCAGCAGCCATACGGGGCGGGGGAGCACTGAAGCTTTCTTT
cdr3_aa: CASSHTGRGSTEAFF

clone_size: -
j_call: TRBJ1-1
d_call: -
v_call: TRBV5-1
cdr3_nt: TGCGCCAGCAGCCAAGAGGGAGGTTACACTGAAGCTTTCTTT
cdr3_aa: CASSQEGGYTEAFF

clone_size: few
j_call: TRBJ2-7
d_call: -
v_call: TRBV30
cdr3_nt: TGTGCCTGGAGTGTCGGGTACTACGAGCAGTACTTC
cdr3_aa: CAWSVGYYEQYF

clone_size: -
j_call: TRBJ1-2
d_call: -
v_call: TRBV2
cdr3_nt: TGTGCCAGCAGTGTGCGGGGGAGCTATGGCTACACCTTC
cdr3_aa: CASSVRGSYGYTF

clone_size: -
j_call: TRBJ2-7
d_call: TRBD2
v_call: TRBV6-2/TRBV6-3
cdr3_nt: TGTGCCAGCAGCCGGGAGGACTCCTCCTACGAGCAGTACTTC
cdr3_aa: CASSREDSSYEQYF

clone_size: -
j_call: TRBJ2-1
d_call: TRBD2
v_call: TRBV27
cdr3_nt: TGTGCCAGCAGTTTACGCCTAGCGGGGTCCTACAATGAGCAGTTCTTC
cdr3_aa: CASSLRLAGSYNEQFF

clone_size: many
j_call: TRBJ2-1
d_call: TRBD2
v_call: TRBV18
cdr3_nt: TGTGCCAGCTCACCACCGCAGCGGGAGGGGAGGAATGAGCAGTTCTTC
cdr3_aa: CASSPPQREGRNEQFF

clone_size: -
j_call: TRBJ2-3
d_call: TRBD2
v_call: TRBV3-1/TRBV3-2
cdr3_nt: TGTGCCAGCAGCCACCGAAGCGGGAGAGGAACAGATACGCAGTATTTT
cdr3_aa: CASSHRSGRGTDTQYF

clone_size: -
j_call: TRBJ2-1
d_call: TRBD2
v_call: TRBV5-1
cdr3_nt: TGCGCCAGCAGACCGCAGGCGGGAGTCTCCTACAATGAGCAGTTCTTC
cdr3_aa: CASRPQAGVSYNEQFF

clone_size: -
j_call: TRBJ1-3
d_call: -
v_call: TRBV28
cdr3_nt: TGTGCCAGCCGTGAGGCTGGAAACACCATATATTTT
cdr3_aa: CASREAGNTIYF

clone_size: -
j_call: TRBJ1-2
d_call: TRBD1
v_call: TRBV19
cdr3_nt: TGTGCCAGTAGTACTCGACAGGGTTTCGGCTACACCTTC
cdr3_aa: CASSTRQGFGYTF

clone_size: -
j_call: TRBJ2-5
d_call: -
v_call: TRBV27
cdr3_nt: TGTGCCAGCAATAACAGGGTTGGGGAGACCCAGTACTTC
cdr3_aa: CASNNRVGETQYF

clone_size: once
j_call: TRBJ2-7
d_call: TRBD2
v_call: TRBV6-1
cdr3_nt: TGTGCCAGCAGTGAGAGGGCGGGACTAGCGGTTTACGAGCAGTACTTC
cdr3_aa: CASSERAGLAVYEQYF

clone_size: -
j_call: TRBJ2-1
d_call: TRBD2
v_call: TRBV6-2/TRBV6-3
cdr3_nt: TGTGCCAGCAGTTACTCGAGCGCGGGAGCCCACAATGAGCAGTTCTTC
cdr3_aa: CASSYSSAGAHNEQFF

clone_size: once
j_call: TRBJ2-7
d_call: -
v_call: TRBV30
cdr3_nt: TGTGCCTGGAGTCCTTCCCTATACTACGAGCAGTACTTC
cdr3_aa: CAWSPSLYYEQYF

clone_size: few
j_call: TRBJ1-1
d_call: TRBD1
v_call: TRBV29-1
cdr3_nt: TGCAGCGTTGGGGCGAGGGGGCAGGGCACTGAAGCTTTCTTT
cdr3_aa: CSVGARGQGTEAFF

clone_size: -
j_call: TRBJ2-3
d_call: TRBD2
v_call: TRBV6-2/TRBV6-3
cdr3_nt: TGTGCCAGCAGTTACTCGCTAGCGGGAGGGGATACGCAGTATTTT
cdr3_aa: CASSYSLAGGDTQYF

clone_size: -
j_call: TRBJ1-2
d_call: TRBD1
v_call: TRBV5-4
cdr3_nt: TGTGCCAGCAACCGGGACAGGGCGTCTGGAGGGGGCTACACCTTC
cdr3_aa: CASNRDRASGGGYTF

clone_size: -
j_call: TRBJ1-6
d_call: -
v_call: TRBV4-1
cdr3_nt: TGCGCCAGCAGCCAAGCCGGTTATAATTCACCCCTCCACTTT
cdr3_aa: CASSQAGYNSPLHF

clone_size: once
j_call: TRBJ2-7
d_call: TRBD2
v_call: TRBV14
cdr3_nt: TGTGCCAGCAGCCGATGGACTAGCGGGAGTAAGCACGAGCAGTACTTC
cdr3_aa: CASSRWTSGSKHEQYF